The 27 T cell receptor beta chains in this list originate from one sample, sequenced in a study of cytomegalovirus exposure and HLA in healthy donors. The PCR employed 60 Vbeta primers together with 13 Jbeta primers. Sequencing used immunoSEQ multiplex PCR; TCRdb keeps in-frame clones, though not all of them. Altogether a few hundred thousand clones are present, roughly 79% being singletons, with the ten largest covering around 1.8%. The sequencing input was PBMCs. These receptors all stem from a young man in good health and CMV-seronegative.

This chain joins TRBV5-4 and TRBJ2-7; the match to TRBD1 covers 9 bases. The germline V gene encodes CDR1 SGHNT and CDR2 YYREEE (reference sequence). The CDR3 is 15 residues long. V shed 4 bases and J 1 base; nucleotides not matched to a gene: 6. This CDR3 reads CASSPSGTGSYEQYF. The CDR3 DNA sequence: TGTGCCAGCAGCCCCTCCGGGACAGGGTCCTACGAGCAGTACTTC.

The chain has TRBV5-1 and TRBJ1-2, with D tentatively TRBD1 (5 bases). Germline assignment: CDR1 SGHRS and CDR2 YFSETQ. The CDR3 runs to 13 residues. Trimming took off 0 bases at V and 7 bases at J, with 10 bases between the two ends. This chain's CDR3 is CASSLGGAGGYTF. In DNA, the CDR3 is TGCGCCAGCAGCTTGGGGGGCGCTGGTGGCTACACCTTC.

In its sample, this clone was seen once. The V and J genes are TRBV27 and TRBJ2-1; 8 bases map to TRBD2. The V segment lost 5 bases and the J segment 8 bases; nucleotides outside the gene matches: 14. Germline CDR1 and CDR2: MNHEY and SMNVEV (reference sequence). CDR3 length: 16 residues. CDR3: CASSPYAGGPTHEQFF. The CDR3, as DNA: TGTGCCAGCAGTCCCTATGCGGGAGGCCCGACCCATGAGCAGTTCTTC.

The CDR3 coding sequence is TGTGCCAGCAGCTTCGGTACAGGGCGGTTTCCCTATGGCTACACCTTC. This sequence encodes CASSFGTGRFPYGYTF. V is TRBV5-8 and J is TRBJ1-2; tentative D call: TRBD1 (6 bases). Trimming removed 2 bases at V and 4 bases at J, with 18 bases between. Germline V lookup: CDR1 SGHTS, CDR2 YDEGEE. CDR3 length: 16 amino acids. The full variable domain, with the rest looked up from reference TRBV5-8 and TRBJ1-2, is EAGVTQSPTHLIKTRGQQATLRCSPISGHTSVYWYQQALGLGLQFLLWYDEGEERNRGNFPPRFSGRQFPNYSSELNVNALELEDSALYLCASSFGTGRFPYGYTFGSGTRLTVV.

Here the CDR3 reads CASSFGQGAFGDTQYF. The CDR3 nucleotides are TGTGCCAGCAGTTTTGGACAGGGGGCGTTTGGAGATACGCAGTATTTT. V gene TRBV27 combines with J gene TRBJ2-3, with 11 bases that match TRBD1. CDR3 length equals 16 residues. Trimming cost V 3 bases and J 5 bases; bases outside gene matches: 7. The germline V gene has CDR1 MNHEY and CDR2 SMNVEV (reference sequence).

The chain is built from TRBV30 and TRBJ2-3; 10 bases match TRBD2. V lost 0 bases and J lost 0; bases outside the gene matches: 24. From germline, CDR1 is GTSNPN and CDR2 SVGIG (reference sequence). The CDR3 sequence is 23 residues long. Written as DNA, the CDR3 is TGTGCCTGGAGTGTCCGATGGCGGGGCACCGGGACTAGCGTCCAGATTAGCACAGATACGCAGTATTTT. It is translated as CAWSVRWRGTGTSVQISTDTQYF. The full variable domain, with the rest looked up from reference TRBV30 and TRBJ2-3, is SQTIHQWPATLVQPVGSPLSLECTVEGTSNPNLYWYRQAAGRGLQLLFYSVGIGQISSEVPQNLSASRPQDRQFILSSKKLLLSDSGFYLCAWSVRWRGTGTSVQISTDTQYFGPGTRLTVL.

This chain uses TRBV7-9 with TRBJ1-1, with a tentative D call TRBD1 (6 bases). The germline V gene encodes CDR1 SEHNR and CDR2 FQNEAQ (reference sequence). Between the trimmed V and J ends, which lost 1 base and 1 base, there was a span of 10 bases. This CDR3 contains 15 residues. This CDR3 is CASSLGGGGNTEAFF. Here the CDR3 DNA reads TGTGCCAGCAGCTTAGGGGGGGGCGGGAACACTGAAGCTTTCTTT.

The chain uses TRBV28 and TRBJ2-5; 7 bases map to TRBD1. The CDR3 totals 16 residues. The germline CDR1 and CDR2 sequences are MDHEN and SYDVKM. The junction had 9 bases not matched to a gene; V was cut back by 3 bases and J by 2 bases. The CDR3 spells CASSLGQGQQQETQYF. The CDR3 DNA is TGTGCCAGCAGTTTGGGCCAGGGACAGCAACAAGAGACCCAGTACTTC.

The V gene is TRBV9, the J gene TRBJ2-3; 8 bases match TRBD2. The J segment lost 5 bases and the V segment lost 0 bases, leaving 2 bases of the junction unmatched. The V gene's germline CDR1 is SGDLS and CDR2 YYNGEE. The CDR3 contains 14 residues. In DNA form, the CDR3 reads TGTGCCAGCAGCGTAGTCGGGGGGGAAGATACGCAGTATTTT. Its translation: CASSVVGGEDTQYF.

The gene calls are TRBV28 and TRBJ2-1, with 12 positions matching TRBD2. The CDR3 extends over 17 amino acids. V shed 6 bases, J shed 5 bases, and the junction held 11 bases outside the gene matches. Germline assignment: CDR1 MDHEN and CDR2 SYDVKM. The CDR3 sequence is CASRRARLAGAHNEQFF. The DNA of the CDR3 is TGTGCCAGCAGAAGGGCAAGACTAGCGGGAGCCCACAATGAGCAGTTCTTC.

The chain carries TRBV7-9 and TRBJ2-1; tentatively, D is TRBD2 (6 bases). Looked up from germline, CDR1 is SEHNR and CDR2 is FQNEAQ (reference sequence). V lost 5 bases to trimming and J lost 0 bases, with 11 bases between them. The CDR3 runs to 15 residues. The CDR3 DNA reads TGTGCCAGCAGCCCCCGCGGGGTCTCCTACAATGAGCAGTTCTTC. It encodes CASSPRGVSYNEQFF.

This clone has a handful of counts. The CDR3 is CASSLQGRRATNEKLFF. DNA of the CDR3: TGCGCCAGCAGCCTACAGGGACGGCGAGCAACTAATGAAAAACTGTTTTTT. This chain joins TRBV5-1 and TRBJ1-4; possibly TRBD1 for D (6 bases). The germline V and J ends were trimmed by 4 bases and 0 bases, with 16 bases remaining between them. CDR3 length: 17 amino acids. Germline assignment: CDR1 SGHRS and CDR2 YFSETQ.

V and J are TRBV5-1 and TRBJ1-1, with D perhaps matching TRBD1 (5 bases). Germline CDR1 and CDR2: SGHRS and YFSETQ. Trimming left V 7 bases short and J 1 base short, with 14 bases between. This CDR3 contains 14 residues. The CDR3 coding sequence is TGCGCCAGCCGCGACGGGCAGGGGAACACTGAAGCTTTCTTT. It is translated as CASRDGQGNTEAFF.

V usage is TRBV11-2 and J usage is TRBJ2-2; 8 positions agree with TRBD2. This CDR3 region has 15 residues. The trim removed 3 bases at V and 3 bases at J, leaving 3 bases unmatched. Germline loops: CDR1 SGHAT, CDR2 FQNNGV. The CDR3 DNA reads TGTGCCAGCAGCTTCGGGGGGGGTTACACCGGGGAGCTGTTTTTT. Its translation is CASSFGGGYTGELFF.

A single count supports this clone. The chain employs TRBV4-3 and TRBJ1-2; D might be TRBD1 (5 bases). CDR1 LGHNA and CDR2 YSLEER come from the germline V gene. This CDR3 is 15 amino acids long. V was clipped by 1 base and J by 2 bases, with 11 bases between them. The CDR3 bases are TGCGCCAGCAGCCAAGTTGCGACAGACAACTATGGCTACACCTTC. Encoded protein: CASSQVATDNYGYTF.

V gene TRBV19 combines with J gene TRBJ2-2, with a possible D match to TRBD2 (7 bases). The CDR3 is made up of 18 amino acids. Between the trimmed V and J ends, which lost 10 bases and 0 bases, there was a span of 24 bases. Germline V gene data show CDR1 as LNHDA and CDR2 as SQIVND (reference sequence). Here the CDR3 reads CATGRGARLDSNTGELFF. The CDR3 region has the DNA TGTGCCACGGGACGGGGGGCCAGACTCGACTCGAACACCGGGGAGCTGTTTTTT. Full variable domain (outside the CDR3, taken from reference TRBV19 and TRBJ2-2): DGGITQSPKYLFRKEGQNVTLSCEQNLNHDAMYWYRQDPGQGLRLIYYSQIVNDFQKGDIAEGYSVSREKKESFPLTVTSAQKNPTAFYLCATGRGARLDSNTGELFFGEGSRLTVL.

DNA of the CDR3: TGTGCCAGCAGCCTGGCCCGGGGAACCGGGGAGCTGTTTTTT. Amino acid sequence: CASSLARGTGELFF. This chain uses TRBV11-3 with TRBJ2-2, with a possible D match to TRBD2 (5 bases). Germline-derived CDR1 and CDR2 are SGHNT and YENEEA. This CDR3 is built from 14 residues. Trimming removed 5 bases from V and 5 bases from J, with 12 bases in between.

This chain connects TRBV6-1 to TRBJ1-1; TRBD1 might be the D (5 bases). Germline V gene sequence: CDR1 MNHNS, CDR2 SASEGT. Trimming left V 1 base short and J 1 base short, with 10 bases between. The CDR3 covers 15 residues. The CDR3, as DNA: TGTGCCAGCAGTGAAGTTTCGGGGGGGAACACTGAAGCTTTCTTT. It specifies CASSEVSGGNTEAFF.

This chain joins TRBV6-1 and TRBJ2-5; D is perhaps TRBD1 (6 bases). The CDR3 length is 16 residues. The germline V gene encodes CDR1 MNHNS and CDR2 SASEGT. V dropped 1 base and J dropped 5 bases, with 17 bases sitting between them. The CDR3 loop is CASSEGLYRAGETQYF. In DNA form, the CDR3 reads TGTGCCAGCAGTGAAGGATTATACAGGGCAGGGGAGACCCAGTACTTC.

The chain uses TRBV19 and TRBJ1-1; 7 bases fit TRBD1. The V segment lost 8 bases and the J segment 3 bases; nucleotides outside the gene matches: 18. The length of the CDR3 is 17 residues. Germline assignment: CDR1 LNHDA and CDR2 SQIVND (reference sequence). CDR3 loop: CASANTTGNGMDTEAFF. CDR3 DNA sequence: TGTGCCAGTGCGAATACGACAGGGAATGGGATGGACACTGAAGCTTTCTTT.

The genes are TRBV28 and TRBJ2-1, with a weak D call TRBD2 (6 bases). The CDR3 extends over 14 amino acids. Germline V gives CDR1 MDHEN, CDR2 SYDVKM. V gave up 5 bases and J gave up 7 bases, with 15 bases separating them. The CDR3 bases are TGTGCCAGCAGTCCCTATGGGACTTCGAATGAGCAGTTCTTC. Its translation is CASSPYGTSNEQFF.

This clone appeared a single time. The chain carries TRBV11-2 and TRBJ1-5, with a possible D match to TRBD1 (6 bases). CDR1 SGHAT and CDR2 FQNNGV come from the germline V gene. V was trimmed by 11 bases and J by 5 bases, leaving 10 bases between them. The CDR3 length is 11 residues. The CDR3 bases are TGTGCCGCAGGGGTCTATCAGCCCCAGCATTTT. Translating gives CAAGVYQPQHF.

The count of this clone is one. V is TRBV11-1 and J is TRBJ1-3, with 7 bases aligning to TRBD1. The J segment lost 2 bases and the V segment lost 1 base, leaving 2 bases of the junction unmatched. Looked up from germline, CDR1 is SGHAT and CDR2 is FQDESV (reference sequence). This CDR3 contains 15 residues. Here the CDR3 DNA reads TGTGCCAGCAGCTTAGAAGGGGGCGCTGGAAACACCATATATTTT. It yields the protein CASSLEGGAGNTIYF.

The rearrangement uses TRBV7-9 and TRBJ1-1, with unresolved D. Germline V gene data show CDR1 as SEHNR and CDR2 as FQNEAQ (reference sequence). V lost 1 base and J lost 6, with 6 bases in between. This CDR3 has 12 amino acids. The CDR3 nucleotides read TGTGCCAGCAGCTTAGTAATATCTGAAGCTTTCTTT. Its translation: CASSLVISEAFF.

The V and J genes are TRBV7-9 and TRBJ2-7; D remains unclear. V dropped 2 bases and J dropped 3 bases, with 11 bases sitting between them. Looked up from germline, CDR1 is SEHNR and CDR2 is FQNEAQ (reference sequence). The CDR3 loop spans 14 amino acids. Here the CDR3 reads CASSLKENVYEQYF. In DNA, the CDR3 is TGTGCCAGCAGCTTAAAGGAGAACGTCTACGAGCAGTACTTC.

The chain uses TRBV7-6 and TRBJ2-7, with 7 bases fitting TRBD1. CDR3 size: 16 residues. CDR1 is SGHVS, CDR2 FNYEAQ, per germline. J was trimmed by 0 bases and V by 4 bases; bases with no gene match: 9. Here the CDR3 reads CASSSQDRASSYEQYF. CDR3 coding DNA: TGTGCCAGCAGCTCACAAGACAGGGCCAGCTCCTACGAGCAGTACTTC.

The genes are TRBV12-5 and TRBJ2-3; D gene unclear. This CDR3 contains 13 residues. V was shortened by 0 bases and J by 6 bases, with 7 bases between the two germline ends. Germline CDR1 and CDR2: LGHNT and FRNRAP. The CDR3 sequence: CASGLVGVDTQYF. Written as DNA, the CDR3 is TGTGCTAGTGGTTTGGTCGGAGTGGATACGCAGTATTTT.